One T cell receptor beta chain is described in this entry. Those patients with uncontrolled infection, other autoimmune disease, pregnancy or lactation were excluded. For the diagnoses, clinical symptoms, serum thyroxine and TRAb, thyroid ultrasound and orbital computed tomography were used. TCR beta CDR3 sequences were amplified from RNA transcripts. First-round RT-PCR of the TCR CDR3 relied on the HTBI primer set. TCRdb analysed the multiplex PCR reads with MiXCR anew, one entry per CDR3 protein. Of fewer than 700,000 distinct CDR3 sequences listed, under 20% are singletons. The data were obtained in a study of T cells in Graves' hyperthyroidism and ophthalmopathy. CDR3 length: 17 amino acids. CDR1 is LGHNA, CDR2 YNFKEQ, per germline. With V trimmed by 0 bases and J by 4 bases, 6 bases remained unmatched.

The TCR comes from a woman aged 30 to 39 with Graves' hyperthyroidism. V gene TRBV4-2 combines with J gene TRBJ2-3; 11 positions agree with TRBD2. The sample comprised blood. The DNA of the CDR3 is TGTGCCAGCAGCCAAGATGGGGTAGCGGGAGGGCCAGATACGCAGTATTTT. Its protein product is CASSQDGVAGGPDTQYF.